These 15 T cell receptor beta chains share one sample of origin, sequenced in a study of blood T cells in healthy people across ages. Through a sample-barcoded 5' primer and a J-beta primer mix, a second PCR was run for about 6 to 11 cycles. Using its own MiXCR run on the 5' RACE reads, TCRdb lists one record per CDR3 protein. The sample has approximately 760,000 distinct CDR3 sequences, just under 25% seen once. This same sample was also part of a study on T cells of mothers and their children.

Sequencing was done on a sample of blood. These receptors were taken from a boy under 18 in good health.

This clonotype was observed many times. The V and J genes are TRBV18 and TRBJ2-5; no clear D. Deletions cut 3 bases from V and 0 bases from J, with 8 bases between. The germline V gene has CDR1 KGHSH and CDR2 LQKENI. CDR3 length equals 14 residues. CDR3 residues: CASSPYSNQETQYF. The CDR3 bases are TGTGCCAGCTCACCTTACAGTAACCAAGAGACCCAGTACTTC.

The chain carries TRBV6-5 and TRBJ2-5; D is uncertain. Judging by the DNA end, TRBJ2-1 fits better; the J call may be wrong. Germline V gene sequence: CDR1 MNHEY, CDR2 SVGAGI. The CDR3 has 13 amino acids. In DNA form, the CDR3 reads TGTGCCAGCAGTTACTCTTCTATCAATGAGCAGTTCTTC. It encodes CASSYSSINEQFF.

This clonotype was recorded many times. The chain is built from TRBV29-1 and TRBJ2-6; D is undetermined. This CDR3 comprises 16 residues. Germline-derived CDR1 and CDR2 are SQVTM and ANQGSEA. Trimming cost V 4 bases and J 0 bases, with 13 bases left between them. The CDR3 DNA reads TGCAGCGTTGGTACGGCCCAAATCTCTGGGGCCAACGTCCTGACTTTC. Its protein product is CSVGTAQISGANVLTF.

V and J are TRBV20-1 and TRBJ2-7; D could derive from TRBD1 or TRBD2 (6 bases each). The CDR3 has 16 residues. Germline-derived CDR1 and CDR2 are DFQATT and SNEGSKA (reference sequence). The ends were cut back, 0 bases at V and 0 bases at J, with 15 bases in the middle. CDR3 region: CSARDLGAGYSYEQYF. CDR3 nucleotide sequence: TGCAGTGCTAGAGATCTGGGGGCGGGATACTCCTACGAGCAGTACTTC.

V is TRBV20-1 and J is TRBJ2-7; D is tentatively TRBD1 or TRBD2 (5 bases each). The CDR3 sequence is 14 residues long. V was shortened by 3 bases and J by 2 bases, with 14 bases between the two germline ends. CDR1 and CDR2 (germline): DFQATT, SNEGSKA (reference sequence). The CDR3 loop reads CSASLGPPPYEQYF. DNA of the CDR3: TGCAGTGCTAGCCTGGGACCCCCCCCCTACGAGCAGTACTTC.

This clonotype was counted ten times or more. J is TRBJ2-7 and V is TRBV28; unclear D gene. The CDR3 is 12 amino acids. Trimming took off 6 bases at V and 7 bases at J, with 13 bases between the two ends. Germline CDR1 is MDHEN and CDR2 is SYDVKM. CDR3 in amino acids: CASSTGGGEQYF. The CDR3 coding sequence is TGTGCCAGCAGCACGGGTGGCGGTGAGCAGTACTTC.

The table lists this clonotype with a few counts. A read error may produce the germline difference seen at one junction end. The J gene is TRBJ1-2, the V gene TRBV14; maybe TRBD1 (6 bases). Germline V gene sequence: CDR1 SGHDN, CDR2 FVKESK. This CDR3 is built from 14 residues. DNA of the CDR3: TGTGCCAGCAGCCAAGAGACAGGCCACTATGACTACACCTTC. Its protein product is CASSQETGHYDYTF.

This clonotype turned up a few times. This chain links TRBV7-8 with TRBJ2-7; D possibly matches TRBD1 or TRBD2 (5 bases each). Germline values: CDR1 SGHVS, CDR2 FQNEAQ. V lost 5 bases and J 3 bases, leaving 14 bases between the germline ends. The CDR3 is made up of 14 amino acids. The CDR3 reads CASSPGPSLYEQYF. CDR3 sequence (DNA): TGTGCCAGCAGCCCGGGACCTTCTCTCTACGAGCAGTACTTC.

This clonotype turned up a few times. The V and J genes are TRBV7-6 and TRBJ2-5; TRBD2 agrees at 12 bases. The end of the DNA is better explained by TRBJ2-1, so the J call may be wrong. Germline lookup yields CDR1 SGHVS and CDR2 FNYEAQ. CDR3 length: 15 amino acids. CDR3 coding DNA: TGTGCCAGCAGCCGGACTAGCGGGATCCCCAATGAGCAGTTCTTC. Translated, it gives CASSRTSGIPNEQFF.

The J gene is TRBJ2-5, the V gene TRBV7-9; TRBD2 aligns across 12 bases. The germline V gene has CDR1 SEHNR and CDR2 FQNEAQ (reference sequence). The CDR3 spans 16 residues. J gave up 1 base and V 5 bases, and 5 bases lay outside the gene matches. The CDR3 protein is CASSPWTSGAQETQYF. As DNA, the CDR3 is TGTGCCAGCAGCCCCTGGACTAGCGGGGCCCAAGAGACCCAGTACTTC.

The chain recombines TRBV20-1 with TRBJ2-7; D may be TRBD2 (5 bases). This CDR3 spans 13 amino acids. Per the germline V gene, CDR1 is DFQATT and CDR2 is SNEGSKA (reference sequence). The V end lost 0 bases, the J end lost 11 bases, and 17 bases lay between the germline ends. CDR3 residues: CSARDPRRVWEYF. The CDR3 region has the DNA TGCAGTGCTAGAGATCCCCGGCGGGTGTGGGAGTACTTC.

V and J are TRBV7-2 and TRBJ2-5; 11 bases are a match to TRBD2. TRBJ2-7 explains the end of the DNA better; the J call may be wrong. The CDR3 spans 16 residues. Germline V gene data show CDR1 as SGHTA and CDR2 as FQGNSA. CDR3 protein: CASSLVLAGGKYEQYF. The CDR3 bases are TGTGCCAGCAGCTTAGTCCTAGCGGGAGGAAAATACGAGCAGTACTTC.

The chain has TRBV7-8 and TRBJ2-3; D gene uncertain. This CDR3 is 16 amino acids long. The germline V gene encodes CDR1 SGHVS and CDR2 FQNEAQ. Trimming took 5 bases from V and 2 from J, leaving 17 bases between them. Written as DNA, the CDR3 is TGTGCCAGCAGCCCAGTCGGAGCAGGCCCCACAGATACGCAGTATTTT. This translates into CASSPVGAGPTDTQYF.

The gene calls are TRBV12-3 or TRBV12-4 and TRBJ1-5; the D is unclear. V lost 5 bases, J lost 7 bases, and 12 bases lay in between. This CDR3 region has 13 residues. The CDR3, as DNA: TGTGCCAGCAGTACGACTCAGTTACAGCCCCAGCATTTT. Translated, it gives CASSTTQLQPQHF.

V gene TRBV7-9 combines with J gene TRBJ2-6, with unresolved D. Trimming took off 3 bases at V and 4 bases at J, with 4 bases between the two ends. The germline CDR1 and CDR2 sequences are SEHNR and FQNEAQ (reference sequence). The CDR3 has 13 residues. The CDR3 sequence is CASSFQGANVLTF. CDR3 nucleotide sequence: TGTGCCAGCAGCTTCCAAGGGGCCAACGTCCTGACTTTC. Combining the CDR3 with reference TRBV7-9 and TRBJ2-6 gives the whole variable domain DTGVSQNPRHKITKRGQNVTFRCDPISEHNRLYWYRQTLGQGPEFLTYFQNEAQLEKSRLLSDRFSAERPKGSFSTLEIQRTEQGDSAMYLCASSFQGANVLTFGAGSRLTVL.